This TCR beta chain was profiled in a study of blood T cell repertoires in COVID-19. Study at large: Sites across the United States, Italy and Spain contributed samples from acute and convalescent COVID-19. The analysed material was cDNA or gDNA that came from T cells, B-cell-depleted T cells, or PBMCs.

Per the study methods: Reference gene primers were amplified, and this amplification served to estimate nucleated cell counts. Using immunoSEQ multiplex PCR, the repertoire was profiled, and TCRdb retains in-frame clones only, with some absent. V and J calls and clone size follow that table, whereas D and trimming were derived from the DNA. In the table there are some 220,000 clones, approximately 80% of which are singletons. This CDR3 contains 15 residues. V was pared by 4 bases and J by 1 base, with 13 bases between. Germline values: CDR1 SGHTA, CDR2 FQGNSA. Sequenced material: peripheral blood. The chain uses TRBV7-2 and TRBJ1-1, with a weak D call TRBD1 (6 bases). This clonotype originated in a human donor in a cohort sampled during active COVID-19. The CDR3 spells CASSSHRVGNTEAFF. Written as DNA, the CDR3 is TGTGCCAGCAGCTCCCACAGGGTAGGGAACACTGAAGCTTTCTTT.